What follows are 32 T cell receptor beta chains derived from one specimen sequenced in a study of T cells of healthy individuals. TCRdb re-called the 5' RACE reads with MiXCR, one entry per CDR3 protein. The sample has approximately 100,000 distinct CDR3 sequences; 15% to 20% are singletons. Every receptor here comes from a human donor in good health.

The chain combines TRBV2 with TRBJ2-1, with D unresolved. The CDR3 extends over 13 amino acids. Germline lookup yields CDR1 SNHLY and CDR2 FYNNEI. The V end was cut by 9 bases, the J end by 2 bases, with 11 bases between. CDR3 in amino acids: CASSDTAYNEQFF. The CDR3, as DNA: TGTGCCAGTTCAGACACCGCCTACAATGAGCAGTTCTTC.

This clonotype has more than one count but fewer than ten. The chain uses TRBV29-1 and TRBJ2-7; 7 bases fit TRBD1. The CDR3 covers 14 residues. Per the germline V gene, CDR1 is SQVTM and CDR2 is ANQGSEA. The J segment lost 7 bases and the V segment lost 7 bases, leaving 16 bases of the junction unmatched. The CDR3 spells CSAAQDRSSGEQYF. DNA for the CDR3: TGCAGCGCAGCGCAGGACAGGTCATCCGGGGAGCAGTACTTC.

This clonotype was found a few times. V gene TRBV4-1 combines with J gene TRBJ1-2; D is ambiguous. Trimming shortened V by 4 bases and J by 0 bases, and 12 bases separated the two germline ends. Per the germline V gene, CDR1 is MGHRA and CDR2 is YSYEKL. The CDR3 consists of 15 residues. The CDR3: CASSRDTGANYGYTF. The CDR3 coding sequence is TGCGCCAGCAGCCGAGACACCGGGGCTAACTATGGCTACACCTTC.

The chain recombines TRBV2 with TRBJ2-7; weak D call: TRBD2 (5 bases). V shed 1 base and J shed 0 bases, with 10 bases lying between them. This CDR3 region has 15 residues. Germline CDR1 is SNHLY and CDR2 is FYNNEI. CDR3 residues: CASSEVWENSYEQYF. In nucleotides, the CDR3 is TGTGCCAGCAGTGAAGTTTGGGAGAACTCCTACGAGCAGTACTTC.

The V call is TRBV28, the J call TRBJ2-3; the match to TRBD2 covers 12 bases. The CDR3 covers 16 residues. Germline V CDR1 and CDR2: MDHEN, SYDVKM. Trimming took 2 bases from V and 3 from J; bases not matched to a gene: 3. This CDR3 is CASSLLAGGVTDTQYF. DNA of the CDR3: TGTGCCAGCAGTTTACTAGCGGGGGGGGTGACAGATACGCAGTATTTT. The entire variable domain, with the rest obtained from reference TRBV28 and TRBJ2-3, is as follows: DVKVTQSSRYLVKRTGEKVFLECVQDMDHENMFWYRQDPGLGLRLIYFSYDVKMKEKGDIPEGYSVSREKKERFSLILESASTNQTSMYLCASSLLAGGVTDTQYFGPGTRLTVL.

This clonotype was counted many times. V is TRBV7-6 and J is TRBJ2-7; no firm D call. CDR1 is SGHVS and CDR2 is FNYEAQ in the germline V gene. Trimming took 0 bases from V and 6 from J, leaving 6 bases between them. This CDR3 comprises 12 residues. CDR3 bases: TGTGCCAGCAGCTTAGCTGGTTTCGAGCAGTACTTC. Residues: CASSLAGFEQYF. Variable domain in full (rest from reference TRBV7-6 and TRBJ2-7): GAGVSQSPRYKVTKRGQDVALRCDPISGHVSLYWYRQALGQGPEFLTYFNYEAQQDKSGLPNDRFSAERPEGSISTLTIQRTEQRDSAMYRCASSLAGFEQYFGPGTRLTVT.

The chain links TRBV7-9 to TRBJ2-1; 10 positions match TRBD2. The CDR3 is made up of 16 amino acids. The germline V gene encodes CDR1 SEHNR and CDR2 FQNEAQ (reference sequence). The V and J ends lost 2 bases and 6 bases, in that order; junction bases with no gene match: 7. CDR3 amino acids: CASSLHPAGGPNEQFF. DNA of the CDR3: TGTGCCAGCAGCTTACATCCAGCGGGAGGGCCCAATGAGCAGTTCTTC. Using reference TRBV7-9 and TRBJ2-1 for the parts outside the CDR3, the full variable domain is DTGVSQNPRHKITKRGQNVTFRCDPISEHNRLYWYRQTLGQGPEFLTYFQNEAQLEKSRLLSDRFSAERPKGSFSTLEIQRTEQGDSAMYLCASSLHPAGGPNEQFFGPGTRLTVL.

J is TRBJ2-1 and V is TRBV18; D might be TRBD1 (5 bases). This CDR3 is built from 14 residues. Trimming removed 1 base at V and 8 bases at J, with 12 bases between. Per germline, CDR1 KGHSH and CDR2 LQKENI. CDR3: CASSPLSVQDEQFF. The CDR3 nucleotides read TGTGCCAGCTCACCACTTTCGGTACAGGATGAGCAGTTCTTC.

This clonotype was detected a few times. The rearrangement joins TRBV3-1 to TRBJ2-3; D might be TRBD2 (6 bases). This CDR3 is built from 15 residues. Germline V lookup: CDR1 LGHDT, CDR2 YNNKEL (reference sequence). Trimming cost V 1 base and J 2 bases, with 10 bases left between them. This CDR3 reads CASSQVGGPTDTQYF. In DNA, the CDR3 is TGTGCCAGCAGCCAAGTCGGGGGTCCCACAGATACGCAGTATTTT.

This clonotype has at least ten counts. The chain joins TRBV7-3 to TRBJ2-2, with 12 positions matching TRBD2. Germline values: CDR1 SGHTA, CDR2 FQGTGA. V shed 5 bases, J shed 5 bases, and the junction held 9 bases outside the gene matches. CDR3 length: 17 residues. The CDR3 region is CASSRTALAGGTGELFF. CDR3 coding DNA: TGTGCCAGCAGCCGAACTGCCCTAGCGGGGGGGACCGGGGAGCTGTTTTTT.

This clonotype was seen at least ten times. The chain uses TRBV19 and TRBJ2-1; 7 bases agree with TRBD1. This CDR3 has 16 residues. CDR1 LNHDA and CDR2 SQIVND come from the germline V gene (reference sequence). With V trimmed by 5 bases and J by 2 bases, 9 bases remained unmatched. The CDR3, as DNA: TGTGCCAGTAGTCCCCAGGGGGTCCTTACCTACAATGAGCAGTTCTTC. Translating gives CASSPQGVLTYNEQFF.

This clonotype was found many times. The chain is built from TRBV20-1 and TRBJ2-1, with TRBD2 matching over 9 bases. CDR1 and CDR2 (germline): DFQATT, SNEGSKA (reference sequence). CDR3 size: 14 residues. J lost 6 bases, V lost 0 bases, and 3 bases had no gene match. The CDR3 reads CSARDSGGLNEQFF. The CDR3 DNA follows: TGCAGTGCTAGAGATAGCGGGGGTCTCAATGAGCAGTTCTTC.

This clonotype was seen repeatedly, ten times or more. The chain joins TRBV10-3 to TRBJ2-7; D is ambiguous. This CDR3 has 14 amino acids. Germline V lookup: CDR1 ENHRY, CDR2 SYGVKD. Between the trimmed V and J ends, which lost 2 bases and 1 base, there was a span of 9 bases. The DNA for the CDR3 is TGTGCCATCAGTGAGCGGGCCGATTCCTACGAGCAGTACTTC. Residues: CAISERADSYEQYF.

CDR3 in amino acids: CASSQDQRGTIYF. DNA of the CDR3: TGTGCCAGCAGCCAAGACCAGAGGGGCACCATATATTTT. V gene TRBV14 combines with J gene TRBJ1-3, with TRBD1 as a possible D gene (5 bases). The CDR3 has 13 residues. Deletions cut 0 bases from V and 9 bases from J, with 9 bases between. Germline CDR1 is SGHDN and CDR2 is FVKESK.

The chain employs TRBV5-1 and TRBJ2-5; D uncertain. With 0 bases removed from V and 7 bases from J, the gap between germline ends came to 4 bases. This CDR3 region has 11 residues. Germline V gene sequence: CDR1 SGHRS, CDR2 YFSETQ. CDR3 coding DNA: TGCGCCAGCAGCTTGGTGGGGACCCAGTACTTC. It is translated as CASSLVGTQYF.

Only a few counts were recorded for this clonotype. V is TRBV15 and J is TRBJ1-4; 7 bases are shared with TRBD1. In germline, CDR1 is LNHNV, CDR2 YYDKDF (reference sequence). The CDR3 sequence is 13 residues long. The junction had 5 bases not matched to a gene; V was cut back by 9 bases and J by 4 bases. Written as DNA, the CDR3 is TGTGCCACGAGCCAGGGGGTTAATGAAAAACTGTTTTTT. This gives the protein CATSQGVNEKLFF.

This clonotype was seen more than once but under ten times. This rearrangement joins TRBV2 to TRBJ2-2; D may match TRBD1 or TRBD2 (5 bases each). The germline gives CDR1 SNHLY, CDR2 FYNNEI. This CDR3 has 17 amino acids. Trimming took off 1 base at V and 4 bases at J, with 16 bases between the two ends. In nucleotides, the CDR3 is TGTGCCAGCAGTGAAGGGGGGTCCGACCGGGGCACCGGGGAGCTGTTTTTT. This gives the protein CASSEGGSDRGTGELFF.

This clonotype was observed many times. This chain uses TRBV10-2 with TRBJ1-1; TRBD1 matches at 10 bases. In germline, CDR1 is WSHSY, CDR2 SAAADI. The CDR3 runs to 16 residues. With V trimmed by 0 bases and J by 10 bases, 11 bases remained unmatched. The CDR3 loop is CASSESGQGSFVGAFF. For the CDR3, the DNA is TGCGCCAGCAGTGAGTCGGGACAGGGGAGTTTCGTCGGAGCTTTCTTT.

This clonotype was picked up many times. The rearrangement links TRBV20-1 to TRBJ2-5; D is ambiguous. The CDR3 is 13 residues long. The germline gives CDR1 DFQATT, CDR2 SNEGSKA (reference sequence). V was pared by 4 bases and J by 0 bases, with 9 bases between. CDR3 protein: CSANSANQETQYF. As DNA, the CDR3 is TGCAGTGCTAATTCGGCTAACCAAGAGACCCAGTACTTC.

V usage is TRBV4-3 and J usage is TRBJ1-5, with 9 bases aligning to TRBD1. CDR3 length: 15 amino acids. The V segment lost 4 bases and the J segment 7 bases; nucleotides outside the gene matches: 8. Germline V lookup: CDR1 LGHNA, CDR2 YSLEER. The CDR3 DNA reads TGCGCCAGCAGCCTTGCCCGGGACAGGGAGCAGCCCCAGCATTTT. It translates to CASSLARDREQPQHF.

The chain has TRBV28 and TRBJ2-7; D remains ambiguous. The CDR3 length is 14 residues. The V gene lost 3 bases and the J gene lost 2 bases, with 11 bases spanning the gap. The germline V gene encodes CDR1 MDHEN and CDR2 SYDVKM. The CDR3 spells CASSFPFDPYEQYF. DNA for the CDR3: TGTGCCAGCAGTTTCCCGTTTGATCCCTACGAGCAGTACTTC.

The chain carries TRBV7-2 and TRBJ2-7; possible D gene TRBD2, 5 bases. In germline, CDR1 is SGHTA, CDR2 FQGNSA. Trimming pared 5 bases from V and 3 bases from J, leaving 11 bases between. The CDR3 contains 13 residues. CDR3 residues: CASSPGWGYEQYF. CDR3 bases: TGTGCCAGCAGCCCGGGGTGGGGCTACGAGCAGTACTTC.

The genes are TRBV28 and TRBJ2-3, with D maybe TRBD2 (6 bases). Germline V lookup: CDR1 MDHEN, CDR2 SYDVKM. The CDR3 extends over 13 amino acids. V was cut by 3 bases and J by 7 bases, with 11 bases left in between. CDR3 nucleotides: TGTGCCAGCAGTTTTGGGCGGGGATATACGCAGTATTTT. Its translation: CASSFGRGYTQYF. The full variable domain, in which reference TRBV28 and TRBJ2-3 provide the parts outside the CDR3, is DVKVTQSSRYLVKRTGEKVFLECVQDMDHENMFWYRQDPGLGLRLIYFSYDVKMKEKGDIPEGYSVSREKKERFSLILESASTNQTSMYLCASSFGRGYTQYFGPGTRLTVL.

The genes are TRBV28 and TRBJ2-2; weak D call: TRBD2 (5 bases). Germline CDR1 MDHEN, CDR2 SYDVKM. The CDR3 runs to 16 residues. The V end lost 6 bases, the J end lost 4 bases, and 18 bases lay between the germline ends. CDR3 sequence reads: CASSPSEGEGTGELFF. Here the CDR3 DNA reads TGTGCCAGCAGCCCTAGTGAGGGTGAAGGCACCGGGGAGCTGTTTTTT.

This clonotype was seen a few times. This chain joins TRBV7-9 and TRBJ2-4, with unresolved D. Between the trimmed V and J ends, which lost 10 bases and 0 bases, there was a span of 16 bases. The CDR3 runs to 15 residues. Germline-derived CDR1 and CDR2 are SEHNR and FQNEAQ (reference sequence). In nucleotides, the CDR3 is TGTGCCAAACAGCTTAGGCGAGTAGCCAAAAACATTCAGTACTTC. It yields the protein CAKQLRRVAKNIQYF. Full variable domain (rest looked up from reference TRBV7-9 and TRBJ2-4): DTGVSQNPRHKITKRGQNVTFRCDPISEHNRLYWYRQTLGQGPEFLTYFQNEAQLEKSRLLSDRFSAERPKGSFSTLEIQRTEQGDSAMYLCAKQLRRVAKNIQYFGAGTRLSVL.

This clonotype has a count of ten or more. The chain combines TRBV29-1 with TRBJ2-5; 7 bases are shared with TRBD1. With 5 bases clipped from V and 4 bases from J, the junction kept 4 bases outside the gene matches. Germline V gene sequence: CDR1 SQVTM, CDR2 ANQGSEA. The CDR3 has 12 amino acids. DNA for the CDR3: TGCAGCGTTTTGGGACAGATAGAGACCCAGTACTTC. This sequence encodes CSVLGQIETQYF.

The genes are TRBV12-3 or TRBV12-4 and TRBJ2-7, with a weak D call TRBD1 (6 bases). The CDR3 has 13 residues. V lost 6 bases to trimming and J lost 0 bases, with 9 bases between them. The CDR3 reads CASRMTGSYEQYF. The DNA for the CDR3 is TGTGCCAGCAGGATGACAGGCTCCTACGAGCAGTACTTC.

In its sample, this clonotype was seen a few times. The V call is TRBV4-2, the J call TRBJ2-1; 8 bases match TRBD2. Germline V lookup: CDR1 LGHNA, CDR2 YNFKEQ. The CDR3 covers 17 residues. The trim removed 1 base at V and 0 bases at J, leaving 5 bases unmatched. CDR3 sequence (DNA): TGTGCCAGCAGCCAAGTCCGGGGGGGGAGCTCCTACAATGAGCAGTTCTTC. Translating it yields CASSQVRGGSSYNEQFF.

This clonotype showed up many times. V gene TRBV5-5 combines with J gene TRBJ1-5, with a weak D call TRBD1 (5 bases). Germline CDR1 SGHKS, CDR2 YYEKEE (reference sequence). This CDR3 is 16 amino acids long. V lost 0 bases and J 1 base, leaving 11 bases between the germline ends. The CDR3 DNA is TGTGCCAGCAGCTTGGTTCCGGGGGGAAGCAATCAGCCCCAGCATTTT. Its protein is CASSLVPGGSNQPQHF.

The chain has TRBV7-9 and TRBJ2-5; 11 bases map to TRBD1. Germline assignment: CDR1 SEHNR and CDR2 FQNEAQ (reference sequence). The junction had 3 bases not matched to a gene; V was cut back by 3 bases and J by 3 bases. CDR3 length: 15 residues. CDR3 region: CASSFWTGGEETQYF. As DNA, the CDR3 is TGTGCCAGCAGCTTTTGGACAGGGGGCGAAGAGACCCAGTACTTC.

This clonotype was recorded once. V gene TRBV5-1 combines with J gene TRBJ2-1, with 7 nucleotides matching TRBD2. The CDR3 is 15 residues long. Trimming took 2 bases from V and 9 from J; bases not matched to a gene: 11. The germline gives CDR1 SGHRS, CDR2 YFSETQ. As DNA, the CDR3 is TGCGCCAGCAGCTTTCTAGCGGCGGAGGCGGGTGAGCAGTTCTTC. Its translation: CASSFLAAEAGEQFF. The full variable domain, with the rest looked up from reference TRBV5-1 and TRBJ2-1, is KAGVTQTPRYLIKTRGQQVTLSCSPISGHRSVSWYQQTPGQGLQFLFEYFSETQRNKGNFPGRFSGRQFSNSRSEMNVSTLELGDSALYLCASSFLAAEAGEQFFGPGTRLTVL.

This clonotype was picked up a small number of times. The J gene is TRBJ2-5, the V gene TRBV7-9, with TRBD2 matching over 9 bases. From germline, CDR1 is SEHNR and CDR2 FQNEAQ (reference sequence). V was pared by 3 bases and J by 4 bases, with 6 bases of the junction left unmatched. This CDR3 has 15 amino acids. The CDR3 DNA reads TGTGCCAGCAGCTTTGGGGCGGGAGGGCCAGAGACCCAGTACTTC. It yields the protein CASSFGAGGPETQYF.